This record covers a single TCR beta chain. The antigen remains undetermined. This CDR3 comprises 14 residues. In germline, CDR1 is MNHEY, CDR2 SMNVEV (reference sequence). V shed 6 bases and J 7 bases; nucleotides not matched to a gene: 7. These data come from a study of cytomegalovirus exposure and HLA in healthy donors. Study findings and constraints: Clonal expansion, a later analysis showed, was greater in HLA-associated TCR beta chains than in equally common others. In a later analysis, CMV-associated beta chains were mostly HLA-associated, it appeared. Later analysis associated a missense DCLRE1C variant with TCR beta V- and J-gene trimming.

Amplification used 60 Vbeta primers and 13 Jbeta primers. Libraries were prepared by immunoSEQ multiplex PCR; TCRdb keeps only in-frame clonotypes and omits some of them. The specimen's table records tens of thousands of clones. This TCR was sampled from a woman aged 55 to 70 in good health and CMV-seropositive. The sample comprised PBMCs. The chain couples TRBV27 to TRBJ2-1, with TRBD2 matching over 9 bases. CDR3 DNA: TGTGCCAGCAGGGGACTAGCACCTGGGAATGAGCAGTTCTTC. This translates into CASRGLAPGNEQFF.